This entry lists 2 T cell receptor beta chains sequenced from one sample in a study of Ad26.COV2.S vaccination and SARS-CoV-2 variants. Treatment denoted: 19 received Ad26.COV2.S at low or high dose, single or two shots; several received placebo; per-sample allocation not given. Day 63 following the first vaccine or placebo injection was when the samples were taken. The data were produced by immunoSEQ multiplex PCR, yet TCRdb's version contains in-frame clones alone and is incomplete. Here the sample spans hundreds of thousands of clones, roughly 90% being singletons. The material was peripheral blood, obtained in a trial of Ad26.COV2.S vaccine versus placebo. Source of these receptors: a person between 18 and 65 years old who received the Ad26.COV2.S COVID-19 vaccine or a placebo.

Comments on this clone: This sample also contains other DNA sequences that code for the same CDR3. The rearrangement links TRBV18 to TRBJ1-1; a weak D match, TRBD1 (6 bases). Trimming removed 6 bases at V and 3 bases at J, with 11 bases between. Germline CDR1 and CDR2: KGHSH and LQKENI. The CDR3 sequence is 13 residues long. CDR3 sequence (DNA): TGTGCCAGCTCTCTCAGGGGAGACACTGAAGCTTTCTTT. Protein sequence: CASSLRGDTEAFF.

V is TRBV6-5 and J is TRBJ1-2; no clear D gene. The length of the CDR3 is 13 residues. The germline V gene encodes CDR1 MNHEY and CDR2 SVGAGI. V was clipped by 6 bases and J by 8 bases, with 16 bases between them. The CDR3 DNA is TGTGCCAGCAGGCGAGCCGAGGGTTGGGGCTACACCTTC. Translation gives CASRRAEGWGYTF.